This T cell receptor (beta chain) is from a study of shared clonotypes between healthy human individuals. The sequenced material, unsorted PBMC DNA, was run on ten immunoSEQ deep assay plates. Sequencing used immunoSEQ multiplex PCR; TCRdb keeps in-frame clones, though not all of them. The profile shows about 450,000 clones, 75% to 85% of them singletons. CDR1 SNHLY and CDR2 FYNNEI come from the germline V gene. Between the trimmed V and J ends, which lost 6 bases and 8 bases, there was a span of 8 bases. This CDR3 has 11 amino acids. Sequencing was done on a sample of PBMCs. This clonotype originated in a woman in her forties in good health. Some clones in this sample may be carry-over from other donors' samples. The chain joins TRBV2 to TRBJ2-1, with D maybe TRBD2 (6 bases). DNA for the CDR3: TGTGCCAGCAGGGACTATGATGAGCAGTTCTTC. Its translation: CASRDYDEQFF.